These T cell receptor beta chains were read from a single sample in a study of cytomegalovirus exposure and HLA in healthy donors. The method was immunoSEQ multiplex PCR; TCRdb's version includes in-frame clones alone and lacks a portion of them. This sample has around 100,000 clones, with approximately 87% found just once. The sample consisted of PBMCs. The receptors shown here come from a man aged 40-49 years in good health and CMV-seronegative. CDR3s include the opening cysteine and the closing phenylalanine or tryptophan. D genes are given only for firm matches. Clone size is stated in some rows and not others, as once, few, many or a class when expanded.

j_call cdr3_length clone_size d_call v_call cdr3_aa cdr3_nt
TRBJ2-7 18 once TRBD1 TRBV5-1 CASSIRDRSSKVAYEQYF TGCGCCAGCAGCATTCGGGACAGGTCCTCCAAAGTGGCCTACGAGCAGTACTTC
TRBJ2-3 17 - TRBD2 TRBV19 CASSSTGLAGGGDTQYF TGTGCCAGTAGTAGTACGGGACTAGCGGGGGGAGGCGATACGCAGTATTTT
TRBJ1-4 13 - - TRBV9 CASSVRVDEKLFF TGTGCCAGCAGCGTGAGAGTCGATGAAAAACTGTTTTTT
TRBJ1-5 15 - TRBD1 TRBV6-1 CASSEGQGSNQPQHF TGTGCCAGCAGTGAAGGACAGGGAAGCAATCAGCCCCAGCATTTT
TRBJ2-3 16 - TRBD2 TRBV11-3 CASSPGTSGGTDTQYF TGTGCCAGCAGCCCGGGGACTAGCGGGGGGACAGATACGCAGTATTTT
TRBJ2-1 18 - TRBD2 TRBV4-2 CASSQALSSAGAYNEQFF TGTGCCAGCAGCCAAGCCCTCTCGTCAGCGGGGGCCTACAATGAGCAGTTCTTC
TRBJ2-7 15 once - TRBV5-4 CASSSSGGIPYEQYF TGTGCCAGCAGCTCATCAGGGGGGATCCCCTACGAGCAGTACTTC
TRBJ2-7 15 - TRBD2 TRBV4-3 CASSQVSGYGGVQYF TGCGCCAGCAGCCAAGTTTCAGGGTATGGGGGGGTGCAGTACTTC
TRBJ1-1 18 - TRBD1 TRBV10-3 CAISTTGTGSIGSTEAFF TGTGCCATCAGTACCACCGGGACAGGTTCTATTGGGAGCACTGAAGCTTTCTTT
TRBJ2-2 16 - - TRBV7-2 CASSKQGRALRGELFF TGTGCCAGCAGCAAACAGGGCCGCGCGTTGAGGGGGGAGCTGTTTTTT
TRBJ2-1 16 once TRBD2 TRBV9 CASSALSGGGYNEQFF TGTGCCAGCAGCGCCCTAAGCGGGGGAGGGTACAATGAGCAGTTCTTC
TRBJ2-2 12 few TRBD1 TRBV19 CASSRTGGELFF TGTGCCAGTAGTCGGACAGGGGGTGAGCTGTTTTTT
TRBJ2-2 18 - TRBD2 TRBV4-2 CASSQDTVLAGGTGELFF TGTGCCAGCAGCCAAGATACCGTGCTAGCGGGGGGCACCGGGGAGCTGTTTTTT
TRBJ2-1 14 - TRBD2 TRBV19 CASSIAGGRNEQFF TGTGCCAGTAGTATAGCGGGGGGGCGGAATGAGCAGTTCTTC
TRBJ2-7 14 - TRBD1 TRBV19 CASSDRAESYEQYF TGTGCCAGTAGCGACAGGGCAGAATCCTACGAGCAGTACTTC
TRBJ2-5 15 - - TRBV10-3 CAISDSRERQETQYF TGTGCCATCAGTGATTCTCGCGAGAGGCAAGAGACCCAGTACTTC
TRBJ1-1 13 - - TRBV7-7 CASSKQQNTEAFF TGTGCTAGCAGTAAACAGCAGAACACTGAAGCTTTCTTT
TRBJ2-1 17 - TRBD1 TRBV7-9 CASSSPDRGILLDEQFF TGTGCCAGCAGCTCCCCGGACAGGGGTATACTACTGGATGAGCAGTTCTTC
TRBJ2-5 15 - TRBD2 TRBV7-8 CASSFWGGIQETQYF TGTGCCAGCAGCTTTTGGGGAGGGATTCAAGAGACCCAGTACTTC
TRBJ1-2 12 - - TRBV19 CASSMGAGGYTF TGTGCCAGTAGTATGGGAGCGGGGGGCTACACCTTC
TRBJ2-7 14 once TRBD1 TRBV5-1 CASSPGQDSYEQYF TGCGCCAGCAGCCCCGGACAGGACAGCTACGAGCAGTACTTC
TRBJ1-1 16 - - TRBV11-3 CASSLDGRGGNTEAFF TGTGCCAGCAGCTTAGATGGAAGAGGGGGAAACACTGAAGCTTTCTTT
TRBJ1-4 15 - - TRBV6-6 CASSYSGGRNEKLFF TGTGCCAGCAGTTACTCCGGGGGGCGCAATGAAAAACTGTTTTTT
TRBJ1-4 14 once - TRBV5-4 CASSPRGGDEKLFF TGTGCCAGCAGTCCCCGGGGGGGGGATGAAAAACTGTTTTTT
TRBJ2-1 16 - TRBD1 TRBV2 CASRRTGGNPYNEQFF TGTGCCAGCAGACGGACAGGGGGCAATCCCTACAATGAGCAGTTCTTC
TRBJ2-1 12 - - TRBV4-1 CASSQPYNEQFF TGCGCCAGCAGCCAACCATACAATGAGCAGTTCTTC
TRBJ2-7 14 - TRBD1 TRBV4-2 CASSPGQGAYEQYF TGTGCCAGCAGCCCGGGACAGGGTGCCTACGAGCAGTACTTC
TRBJ1-4 14 - - TRBV4-3 CASSLTGTSEKLFF TGCGCCAGCAGCCTAACCGGGACATCTGAAAAACTGTTTTTT
TRBJ2-2 14 - - TRBV7-9 CASSFGANTGELFF TGTGCCAGCAGCTTCGGTGCAAACACCGGGGAGCTGTTTTTT
TRBJ2-7 18 - TRBD1 TRBV27 CASSSVGTGVDWRYEQYF TGTGCCAGCAGTTCCGTAGGGACAGGGGTCGATTGGCGCTACGAGCAGTACTTC
TRBJ2-2 15 - TRBD2 TRBV9 CASSERGANTGELFF TGTGCCAGCAGCGAGCGGGGGGCGAACACCGGGGAGCTGTTTTTT
TRBJ2-3 16 - TRBD2 TRBV15 CATSRGLADYTDTQYF TGTGCCACCAGCAGGGGACTAGCGGATTACACAGATACGCAGTATTTT
TRBJ1-2 13 - - TRBV6-1 CASSGEGVYGYTF TGTGCCAGCAGCGGAGAGGGTGTCTATGGCTACACCTTC
TRBJ2-7 16 - TRBD1 TRBV19 CASSTFPGQGAYEQYF TGTGCCAGTAGTACCTTCCCGGGACAGGGGGCCTACGAGCAGTACTTC
TRBJ1-1 13 - - TRBV29-1 CSVSFGGDTEAFF TGCAGCGTTAGCTTCGGGGGGGACACTGAAGCTTTCTTT
TRBJ2-7 14 - TRBD2 TRBV18 CASSPGTTSYEQYF TGTGCCAGCTCACCAGGGACTACCTCCTACGAGCAGTACTTC
TRBJ2-1 13 once - TRBV15 CATSREGAFEQFF TGTGCCACCAGCAGAGAAGGGGCTTTTGAGCAGTTCTTC
TRBJ1-2 15 - TRBD1 TRBV28 CASSPGQGGYYGYTF TGTGCCAGCAGCCCCGGACAGGGTGGGTACTATGGCTACACCTTC
TRBJ2-1 16 - TRBD2 TRBV5-1 CASSLGGLVIGNEQFF TGCGCCAGCAGCTTGGGAGGACTAGTGATCGGTAATGAGCAGTTCTTC
TRBJ2-4 14 - TRBD1 TRBV7-2 CASSLAYRGNIQYF TGTGCCAGCAGCTTAGCGTACAGGGGGAACATTCAGTACTTC
TRBJ2-7 16 - TRBD2 TRBV18 CASSPSSSGGVGEQYF TGTGCCAGCTCACCAAGTTCCAGCGGGGGGGTGGGGGAGCAGTACTTC
TRBJ1-2 17 - - TRBV11-2 CASSLDSLWGRGNGYTF TGTGCCAGCAGCTTAGATAGTTTGTGGGGCAGGGGTAATGGCTACACCTTC
TRBJ1-5 16 - - TRBV6-1 CASSEVGGISNQPQHF TGTGCCAGCAGTGAAGTAGGGGGTATCAGCAATCAGCCCCAGCATTTT
TRBJ1-1 15 - TRBD1 TRBV5-1 CASSLANRGQTEAFF TGCGCCAGCAGCTTGGCCAACAGGGGTCAGACTGAAGCTTTCTTT